A selection of T cell receptor beta chains follows, all from one sample in a study of T-cell memory formation after mild COVID-19. TCRdb independently ran MiXCR on the 5' RACE reads; one entry per CDR3 protein. The table has about 190,000 distinct CDR3 sequences, 10% to 13% seen once. Material: PBMCs or a T cell subset sorted from them (not recorded which). Receptors were obtained from a man between 18 and 35 years old who had mild COVID-19 (a few samples of this study predate the infection). Cell type and time point are not known. CDR3s include the opening cysteine and the closing phenylalanine or tryptophan. The D gene is left open where the match is weak. Clone size is not always given. Where it is, it says once, few, many or a class for expanded clones.

TGCAGTGCTAGAAGGTCTGGGGTCGGTGGCTACACCTTC CSARRSGVGGYTF TRBJ1-2 NA NA TRBV20-1
TGCGCCAGCAGCCTATTGACAGGGGCTGTGAGCGGGGAGCTGTTTTTT CASSLLTGAVSGELFF TRBJ2-2 TRBD1 NA TRBV4-3
TGTGCCAGCAGCGCCGGACAGAAAGAGACCCAGTACTTC CASSAGQKETQYF TRBJ2-5 NA few TRBV7-6
TGTGCCAGCAGCTTACCGAATCAGCCCCAGCATTTT CASSLPNQPQHF TRBJ1-5 NA NA TRBV7-2
TGTGCCAGCAGCTTACTGGACAGGGGTAATTCACCCCTCCACTTT CASSLLDRGNSPLHF TRBJ1-6 TRBD1 many TRBV7-9
TGTGCCAGCGGACAAAACTATGGCTACACCTTC CASGQNYGYTF TRBJ1-2 NA few TRBV12-3/TRBV12-4
TGTGCCATCAGCCCCAGTGCGGGGACCCAGTACTTC CAISPSAGTQYF TRBJ2-5 NA NA TRBV10-3
TGTGCCAGCAGTCGACTGCATACGCAGTATTTT CASSRLHTQYF TRBJ2-3 NA many TRBV6-5
TGTGCCAGTAGTATAGGGGGACAGGGAGCCGGGGAGCTGTTTTTT CASSIGGQGAGELFF TRBJ2-2 TRBD1 few TRBV19
TGTGCCAGCAGCCAAAATCGGGACATTGGGGAGCAGTACTTC CASSQNRDIGEQYF TRBJ2-7 NA few TRBV16
TGTGCCAGCAGCCTCCTAGCGGGGGCTGGAACCGGGGAGCTGTTTTTT CASSLLAGAGTGELFF TRBJ2-2 TRBD2 few TRBV7-6
TGCGCCAGCAGTGTCGGGGAGATGGAGACCCAGTACTTC CASSVGEMETQYF TRBJ2-5 NA NA TRBV10-2
TGTGCCAGCAGCCCTTGGGACAGAACCTACGAGCAGTACTTC CASSPWDRTYEQYF TRBJ2-7 TRBD1 many TRBV3-1
TGTGCCAGCACCCGACCGGGGGGCTGGGAGCAGTACTTC CASTRPGGWEQYF TRBJ2-7 NA NA TRBV6-5
TGTGCCAGCAGCCAAGGGGAGACTAGCGGATTGAGCACAGATACGCAGTATTTT CASSQGETSGLSTDTQYF TRBJ2-3 TRBD2 many TRBV3-1
TGTGCCAGCAGCTCCCGAGGGGGCCTCAACCCACTTGGCTACACCTTC CASSSRGGLNPLGYTF TRBJ1-2 TRBD1 few TRBV7-9
TGCGCCAGCAGCCAAGATCACGGAACAGATACGCAGTATTTT CASSQDHGTDTQYF TRBJ2-3 NA many TRBV4-3
TGCAGCGTTGGCCAGCCGAACACCGGGGAGCTGTTTTTT CSVGQPNTGELFF TRBJ2-2 NA NA TRBV29-1
TGTGCCAGCAGCCCCCCGAGGGGAGGGGAGACCCAGTACTTC CASSPPRGGETQYF TRBJ2-5 TRBD2 few TRBV7-9
TGCGCCAGCAGCTTGGAATCCCAACGGTTCGGGGAGCTGTTTTTT CASSLESQRFGELFF TRBJ2-2 NA many TRBV5-1
TGCAGTGCTAGTCCGGTAGGGACTGAAGCTTTCTTT CSASPVGTEAFF TRBJ1-1 NA NA TRBV20-1
TGTGCCAGCAGCCGGCCAGGGGATGAGGGCTACACCTTC CASSRPGDEGYTF TRBJ1-2 NA few TRBV5-4
TGCAGTGCTAGACCTCGTACAGGGTATGAAGGCTACACCTTC CSARPRTGYEGYTF TRBJ1-2 NA NA TRBV20-1
TGTGCCAGCAGTTACAGGATAGCGGGGTACGGAGATACGCAGTATTTT CASSYRIAGYGDTQYF TRBJ2-3 TRBD2 NA TRBV6-2/TRBV6-3
TGCGCCAGCAGCCGGGACAGCGGGGGGACAGATACGCAGTATTTT CASSRDSGGTDTQYF TRBJ2-3 TRBD2 few TRBV5-1
TGTGCCAGCAGCTTTCCCCCTTCACCCCTCCACTTT CASSFPPSPLHF TRBJ1-6 NA few TRBV11-2
TGTGCCAGCAAGCGGGAGGGGGCTGGGAACATTCAGTACTTC CASKREGAGNIQYF TRBJ2-4 TRBD2 NA TRBV3-1
TGTGCCAGCAGCACCCCTAAGCGGGCGGGGCCTTCCACAGATACGCAGTATTTT CASSTPKRAGPSTDTQYF TRBJ2-3 NA few TRBV21-1
TGTGCCAGCAGCCCACGGGACGGAAGCACAGATACGCAGTATTTT CASSPRDGSTDTQYF TRBJ2-3 NA many TRBV3-2
TGTGCCAGCCAGGAGACTAGCGAGGAGACCCAGTACTTC CASQETSEETQYF TRBJ2-5 TRBD2 NA TRBV18
TGTGCCACCACCGAGGGGAATCAGCCCCAGCATTTT CATTEGNQPQHF TRBJ1-5 NA NA TRBV10-3
TGTGCCAGCAGCCGCCGAGGGGGCTGGGAGCTGTTTTTT CASSRRGGWELFF TRBJ2-2 TRBD1 many TRBV5-5
TGCAGCGTCCGACCAGGGAATACGCAGTATTTT CSVRPGNTQYF TRBJ2-3 NA many TRBV29-1
TGTGCCAGCCGACTAGCGGGGTCGAGCACCGGGGAGCTGTTTTTT CASRLAGSSTGELFF TRBJ2-2 TRBD2 few TRBV27
TGTGCCACCACGGCGGGGGTGTTTGCTTCACCCCTCCACTTT CATTAGVFASPLHF TRBJ1-6 NA few TRBV6-5
TGTGCCAGCAGCGAGGGTTTGGGGTACAATGAGCAGTTCTTC CASSEGLGYNEQFF TRBJ2-1 NA NA TRBV6-4
TGTGCCAGCAGCTTAGGGGGGGTCGCTGGGTCTAGGGATACGCAGTATTTT CASSLGGVAGSRDTQYF TRBJ2-3 NA NA TRBV7-2
TGTGCCAGCAGTGTATACCTCGATACGCAGTATTTT CASSVYLDTQYF TRBJ2-3 NA few TRBV2
TGCGCCAGCAGTTCCCCGGACCGGCCCCCAGAGACCCAGTACTTC CASSSPDRPPETQYF TRBJ2-5 NA NA TRBV5-1
TGTGCCAGCTCCCTACAGGACAGGGTTTCAACCCTCCACTTT CASSLQDRVSTLHF TRBJ1-6 TRBD1 NA TRBV18
TGCGCCAGCAGCTTGGGACTAGCGGGGTACCAAGAGACCCAGTACTTC CASSLGLAGYQETQYF TRBJ2-5 TRBD2 NA TRBV5-1
TGTGCCAGCAGCTCCCCACAGGGGGACAGGACCTCAGAGACCCAGTACTTC CASSSPQGDRTSETQYF TRBJ2-5 TRBD1 NA TRBV7-2
TGTGCCAGCAGCTCTATTAGCGGGGGGTCCAACAATGAGCAGTTCTTC CASSSISGGSNNEQFF TRBJ2-1 TRBD2 NA TRBV7-6
TGCGCCAGCAGCCCGGGGGACATAGGTAATTCACCCCTCCACTTT CASSPGDIGNSPLHF TRBJ1-6 NA few TRBV5-1
TGCAGTGCTAGAGGACAGGGGTGGGAAAAACTGTTTTTT CSARGQGWEKLFF TRBJ1-4 TRBD1 few TRBV20-1
TGCGCCAGCAGCTCAAGATATCCCGGACAGGGCAATCAGCCCCAGCATTTT CASSSRYPGQGNQPQHF TRBJ1-5 TRBD1 few TRBV4-1
TGTGCCAGCAGACTCGGGGGTTTGGATGAGCAGTTCTTC CASRLGGLDEQFF TRBJ2-1 NA few TRBV12-3/TRBV12-4
TGTGCCACCAGCCCCCTAGGACAGGGGACAAACTACTATGGCTACACCTTC CATSPLGQGTNYYGYTF TRBJ1-2 TRBD1 NA TRBV15
TGTGCCAGCAGTTTTACCGGGGGCCAAGAGACCCAGTACTTC CASSFTGGQETQYF TRBJ2-5 NA many TRBV12-3/TRBV12-4
TGTGCCATCAGTGGGTCTCGGGGTGAAAAACTGTTTTTT CAISGSRGEKLFF TRBJ1-4 NA few TRBV10-3
TGTGCCAGCAGTGAAGTCGGTCTGGCGGCGGCCGGGGAGCTGTTTTTT CASSEVGLAAAGELFF TRBJ2-2 NA NA TRBV2
TGTGCCAGCAGCCCGTGGACAGCCCCGGGAAACACCATATATTTT CASSPWTAPGNTIYF TRBJ1-3 NA few TRBV9
TGTGCCAGCAGCTCTACAAGCGGGGGGGTTGAGCAGTTCTTC CASSSTSGGVEQFF TRBJ2-1 TRBD2 few TRBV7-2